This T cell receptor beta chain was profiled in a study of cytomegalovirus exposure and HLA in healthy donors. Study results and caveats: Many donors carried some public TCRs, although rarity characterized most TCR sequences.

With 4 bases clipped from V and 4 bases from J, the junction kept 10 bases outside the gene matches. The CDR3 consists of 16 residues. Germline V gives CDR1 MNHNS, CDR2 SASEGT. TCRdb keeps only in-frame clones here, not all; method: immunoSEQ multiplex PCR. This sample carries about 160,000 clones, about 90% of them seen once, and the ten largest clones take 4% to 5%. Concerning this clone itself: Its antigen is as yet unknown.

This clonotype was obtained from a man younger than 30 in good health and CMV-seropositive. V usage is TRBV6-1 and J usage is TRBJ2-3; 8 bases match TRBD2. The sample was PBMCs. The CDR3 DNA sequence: TGTGCCAGCAGTGGAAGCGGGAGTCTCCAGGCAGATACGCAGTATTTT. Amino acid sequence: CASSGSGSLQADTQYF.